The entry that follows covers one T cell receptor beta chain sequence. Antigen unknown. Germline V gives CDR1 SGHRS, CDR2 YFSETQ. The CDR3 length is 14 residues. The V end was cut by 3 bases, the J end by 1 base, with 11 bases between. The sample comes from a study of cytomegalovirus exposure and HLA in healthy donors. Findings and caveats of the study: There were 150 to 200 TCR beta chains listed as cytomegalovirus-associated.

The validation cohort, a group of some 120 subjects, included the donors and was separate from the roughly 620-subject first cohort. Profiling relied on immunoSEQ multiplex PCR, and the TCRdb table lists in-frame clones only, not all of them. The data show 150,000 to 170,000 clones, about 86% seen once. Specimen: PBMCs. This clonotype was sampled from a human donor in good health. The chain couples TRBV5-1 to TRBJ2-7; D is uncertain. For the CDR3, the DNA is TGCGCCAGCAGCTACGGCCTGACTTCCTACGAGCAGTACTTC. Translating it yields CASSYGLTSYEQYF.